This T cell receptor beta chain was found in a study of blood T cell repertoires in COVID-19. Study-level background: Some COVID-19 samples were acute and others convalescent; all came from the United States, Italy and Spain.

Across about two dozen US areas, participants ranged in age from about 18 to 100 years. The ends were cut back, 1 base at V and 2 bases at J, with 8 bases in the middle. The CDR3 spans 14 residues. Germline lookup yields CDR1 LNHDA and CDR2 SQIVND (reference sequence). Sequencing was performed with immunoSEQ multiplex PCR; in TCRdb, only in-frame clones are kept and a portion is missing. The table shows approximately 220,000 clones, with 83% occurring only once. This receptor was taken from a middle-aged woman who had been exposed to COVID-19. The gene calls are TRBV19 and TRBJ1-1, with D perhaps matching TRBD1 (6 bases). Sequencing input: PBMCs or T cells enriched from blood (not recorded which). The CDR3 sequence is CASSIGDTNTEAFF. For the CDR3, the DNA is TGTGCCAGTAGTATAGGGGACACCAACACTGAAGCTTTCTTT. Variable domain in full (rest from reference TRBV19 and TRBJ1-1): DGGITQSPKYLFRKEGQNVTLSCEQNLNHDAMYWYRQDPGQGLRLIYYSQIVNDFQKGDIAEGYSVSREKKESFPLTVTSAQKNPTAFYLCASSIGDTNTEAFFGQGTRLTVV.